This TCR beta chain originates from a study of shared clonotypes between healthy human individuals. V was clipped by 11 bases and J by 4 bases, with 14 bases between them. The CDR3 covers 13 residues. From germline, CDR1 is WNHNN and CDR2 SYGVQD (reference sequence). This clone showed up just a few times. TCRdb's table, derived via immunoSEQ multiplex PCR, lists solely in-frame clones and lacks some. Altogether approximately 350,000 clones are present, about 74% being singletons, with the ten largest covering 10%. Sequenced: memory CD4+ T cells sorted from blood. Stated subset: CD45RA-negative fraction. The chain combines TRBV10-1 with TRBJ2-2; no clear D gene. This TCR was recovered from a man under 40 in good health. The CDR3 reads CASGRVSTGELFF. The CDR3 nucleotides are TGCGCCTCTGGTAGGGTCAGCACCGGGGAGCTGTTTTTT.